Sequencing of this TCR beta chain was carried out in a study of T-cell memory formation after mild COVID-19. Regarding the study as a whole: CD4/CD8 balance held among clones contracting day 15 to 85, and later expanders leaned CD4+. Some responding clones appeared in pre-infection memory, suggesting cross-reactive memory joined. Largely, contracting CD4+ clones fell within CM and EM, and contracting CD8+ clones within EMRA.

To note about this clonotype: Its antigen is unidentified.

5'RACE with constant-segment primers built TCRalpha and TCRbeta cDNA libraries with UMIs. TCRdb re-called the 5' RACE reads with MiXCR, one entry per CDR3 protein. The repertoire holds under 250,000 distinct CDR3 sequences, with just over 15% as singletons. The germline V gene encodes CDR1 SGHTA and CDR2 FQGNSA. The CDR3 is 18 amino acids. With 2 bases clipped from V and 7 bases from J, the junction kept 8 bases outside the gene matches. Sequencing was carried out using PBMCs or a T cell subset sorted from them (not recorded which). The J gene is TRBJ2-2, the V gene TRBV7-2; 15 bases are a match to TRBD2. The TCR comes from an adult woman who had mild COVID-19 (a few samples of this study predate the infection). Cell type and time point are not known. The CDR3 nucleotides read TGTGCCAGCAGCTTAATTCCCGGACTAGCGGGAGGGGGCGGGGAGCTGTTTTTT. Amino acid sequence: CASSLIPGLAGGGGELFF.